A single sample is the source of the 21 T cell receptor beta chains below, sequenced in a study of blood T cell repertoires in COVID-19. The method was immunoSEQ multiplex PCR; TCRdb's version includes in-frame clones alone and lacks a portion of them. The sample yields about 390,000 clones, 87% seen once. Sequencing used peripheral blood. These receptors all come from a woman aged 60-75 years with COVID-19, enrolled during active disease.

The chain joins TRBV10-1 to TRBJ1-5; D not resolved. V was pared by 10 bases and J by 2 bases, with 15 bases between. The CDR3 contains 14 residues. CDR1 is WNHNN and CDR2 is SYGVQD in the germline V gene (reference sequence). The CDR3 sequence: CAILGPYGNQPQHF. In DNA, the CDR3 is TGCGCCATCTTGGGCCCCTATGGCAATCAGCCCCAGCATTTT.

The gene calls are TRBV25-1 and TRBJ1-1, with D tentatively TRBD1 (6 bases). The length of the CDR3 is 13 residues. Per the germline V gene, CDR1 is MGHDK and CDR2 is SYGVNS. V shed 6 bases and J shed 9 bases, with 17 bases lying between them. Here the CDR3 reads CASRPPEGTKAFF. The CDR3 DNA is TGTGCCAGCAGACCACCTGAGGGGACAAAAGCTTTCTTT.

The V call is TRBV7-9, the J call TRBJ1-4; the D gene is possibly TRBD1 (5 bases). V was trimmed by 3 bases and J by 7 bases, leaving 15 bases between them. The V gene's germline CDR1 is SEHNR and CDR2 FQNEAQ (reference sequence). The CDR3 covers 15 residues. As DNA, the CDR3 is TGTGCCAGCAGCTTGACCTCCGGGGGAGGTGAAAAACTGTTTTTT. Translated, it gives CASSLTSGGGEKLFF. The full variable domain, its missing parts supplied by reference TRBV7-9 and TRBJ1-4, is DTGVSQNPRHKITKRGQNVTFRCDPISEHNRLYWYRQTLGQGPEFLTYFQNEAQLEKSRLLSDRFSAERPKGSFSTLEIQRTEQGDSAMYLCASSLTSGGGEKLFFGSGTQLSVL.

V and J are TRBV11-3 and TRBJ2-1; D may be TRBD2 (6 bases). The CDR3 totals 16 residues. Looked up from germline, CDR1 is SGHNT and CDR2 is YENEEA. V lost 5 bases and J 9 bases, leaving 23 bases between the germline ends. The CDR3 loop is CASSAGRYGGGSEQFF. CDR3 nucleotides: TGTGCCAGCAGCGCCGGTCGGTACGGGGGTGGTAGTGAGCAGTTCTTC.

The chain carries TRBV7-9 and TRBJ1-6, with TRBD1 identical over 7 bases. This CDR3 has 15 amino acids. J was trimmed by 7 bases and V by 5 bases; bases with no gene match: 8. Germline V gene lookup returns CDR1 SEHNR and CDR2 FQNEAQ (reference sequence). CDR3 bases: TGTGCCAGCAGCGGACCCGGGACAGAAAATTCACCCCTCCACTTT. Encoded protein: CASSGPGTENSPLHF.

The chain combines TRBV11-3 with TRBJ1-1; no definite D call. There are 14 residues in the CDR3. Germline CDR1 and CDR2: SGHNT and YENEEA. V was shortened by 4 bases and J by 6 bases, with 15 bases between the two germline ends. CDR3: CASSSRHERSEAFF. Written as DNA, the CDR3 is TGTGCCAGCAGCTCACGACATGAACGCTCTGAAGCTTTCTTT.

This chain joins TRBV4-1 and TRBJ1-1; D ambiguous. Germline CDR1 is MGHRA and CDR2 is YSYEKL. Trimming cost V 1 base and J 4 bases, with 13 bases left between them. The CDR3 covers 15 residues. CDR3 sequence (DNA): TGCGCCAGCAGCCAAGCAATAGACCGGGGCACTGAAGCTTTCTTT. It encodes CASSQAIDRGTEAFF.

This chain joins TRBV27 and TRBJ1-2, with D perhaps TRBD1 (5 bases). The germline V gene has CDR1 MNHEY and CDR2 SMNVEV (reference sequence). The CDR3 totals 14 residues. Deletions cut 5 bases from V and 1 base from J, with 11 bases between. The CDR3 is CASSPRQINYGYTF. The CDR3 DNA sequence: TGTGCCAGCAGTCCCAGACAGATTAACTATGGCTACACCTTC.

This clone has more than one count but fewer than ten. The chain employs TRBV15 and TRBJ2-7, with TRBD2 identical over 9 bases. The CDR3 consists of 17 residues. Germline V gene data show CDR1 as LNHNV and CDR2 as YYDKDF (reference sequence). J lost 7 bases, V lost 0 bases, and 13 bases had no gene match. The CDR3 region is CATSRDKWRGGPGEQYF. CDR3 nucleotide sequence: TGTGCCACCAGCAGAGATAAGTGGCGGGGGGGCCCCGGGGAGCAGTACTTC.

The CDR3 nucleotides are TGTGCCAGCAGCCCGGGACAGGGTTACAATGAGCAGTTCTTC. Translated, it gives CASSPGQGYNEQFF. V usage is TRBV28 and J usage is TRBJ2-1; 9 bases match TRBD1. CDR1 MDHEN and CDR2 SYDVKM come from the germline V gene. The CDR3 consists of 14 residues. Trimming took 6 bases from V and 4 from J; bases not matched to a gene: 4.

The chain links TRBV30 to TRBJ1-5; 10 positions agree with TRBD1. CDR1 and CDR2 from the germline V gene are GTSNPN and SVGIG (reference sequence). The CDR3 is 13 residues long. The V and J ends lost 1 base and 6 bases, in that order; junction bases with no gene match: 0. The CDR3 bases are TGTGCCTGGAGTGGGGACAGGGGTCAGCCCCAGCATTTT. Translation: CAWSGDRGQPQHF.

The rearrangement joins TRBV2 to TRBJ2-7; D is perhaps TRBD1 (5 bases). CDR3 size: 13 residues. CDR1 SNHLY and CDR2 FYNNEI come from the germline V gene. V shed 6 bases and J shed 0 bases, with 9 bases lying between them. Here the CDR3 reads CASRKTASYEQYF. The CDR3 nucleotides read TGTGCCAGCAGGAAGACAGCCTCCTACGAGCAGTACTTC.

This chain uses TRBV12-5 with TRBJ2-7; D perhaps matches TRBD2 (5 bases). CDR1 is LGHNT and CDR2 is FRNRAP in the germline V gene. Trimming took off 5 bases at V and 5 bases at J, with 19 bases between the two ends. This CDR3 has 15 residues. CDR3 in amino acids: CASGPPYPAAHEQYF. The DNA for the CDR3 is TGTGCTAGTGGTCCACCATACCCAGCGGCGCACGAGCAGTACTTC. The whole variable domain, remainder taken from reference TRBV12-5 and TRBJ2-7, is DARVTQTPRHKVTEMGQEVTMRCQPILGHNTVFWYRQTMMQGLELLAYFRNRAPLDDSGMPKDRFSAEMPDATLATLKIQPSEPRDSAVYFCASGPPYPAAHEQYFGPGTRLTVT.

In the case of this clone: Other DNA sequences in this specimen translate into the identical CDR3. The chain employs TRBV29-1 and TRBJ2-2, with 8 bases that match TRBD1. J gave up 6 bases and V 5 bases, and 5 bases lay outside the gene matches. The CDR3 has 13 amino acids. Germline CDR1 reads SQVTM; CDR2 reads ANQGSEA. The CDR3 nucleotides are TGCAGCGTTCCTGGACAGGGCTCCGGGGAGCTGTTTTTT. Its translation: CSVPGQGSGELFF.

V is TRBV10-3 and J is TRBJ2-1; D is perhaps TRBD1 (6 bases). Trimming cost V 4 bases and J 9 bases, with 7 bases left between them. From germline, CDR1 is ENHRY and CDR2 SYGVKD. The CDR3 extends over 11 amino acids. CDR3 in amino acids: CAISGGGEQFF. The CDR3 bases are TGTGCCATCAGTGGAGGGGGTGAGCAGTTCTTC.

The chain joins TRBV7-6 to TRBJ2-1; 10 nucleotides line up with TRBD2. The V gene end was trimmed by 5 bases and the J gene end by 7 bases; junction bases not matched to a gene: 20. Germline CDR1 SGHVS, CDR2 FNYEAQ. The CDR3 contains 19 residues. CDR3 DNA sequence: TGTGCCAGCAGCGTAAGAACTGCTAGCGGGGGTCGGCAAGGAAATGAGCAGTTCTTC. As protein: CASSVRTASGGRQGNEQFF.

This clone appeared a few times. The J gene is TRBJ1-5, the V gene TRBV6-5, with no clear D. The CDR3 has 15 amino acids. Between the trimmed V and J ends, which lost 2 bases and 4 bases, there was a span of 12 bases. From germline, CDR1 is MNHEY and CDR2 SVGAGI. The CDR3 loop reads CASSYRRGGNQPQHF. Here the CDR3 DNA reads TGTGCCAGCAGTTACCGCCGGGGTGGTAATCAGCCCCAGCATTTT.

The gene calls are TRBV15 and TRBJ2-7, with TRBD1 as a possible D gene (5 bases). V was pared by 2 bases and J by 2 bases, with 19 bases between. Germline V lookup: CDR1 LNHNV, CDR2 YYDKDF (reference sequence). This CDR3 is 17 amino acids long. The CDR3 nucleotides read TGTGCCACCAGCAGAAGGGCCCTTTCTCCCAGGGCCTACGAGCAGTACTTC. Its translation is CATSRRALSPRAYEQYF.

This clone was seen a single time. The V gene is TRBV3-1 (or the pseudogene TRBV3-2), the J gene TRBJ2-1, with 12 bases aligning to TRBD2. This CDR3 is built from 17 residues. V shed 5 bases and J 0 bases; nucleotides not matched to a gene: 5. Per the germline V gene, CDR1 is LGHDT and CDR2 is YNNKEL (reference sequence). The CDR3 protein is CASSRTSGVSSYNEQFF. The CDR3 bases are TGTGCCAGCAGCAGGACTAGCGGGGTTAGCTCCTACAATGAGCAGTTCTTC.

CDR3 sequence (DNA): TGTGCCAGCTCACCCCTCTTGGAGAGGGCTTTCTTT. Its translation is CASSPLLERAFF. The gene calls are TRBV18 and TRBJ1-1, with D hard to call. Per the germline V gene, CDR1 is KGHSH and CDR2 is LQKENI. The CDR3 has 12 amino acids. Trimming took off 3 bases at V and 11 bases at J, with 13 bases between the two ends.

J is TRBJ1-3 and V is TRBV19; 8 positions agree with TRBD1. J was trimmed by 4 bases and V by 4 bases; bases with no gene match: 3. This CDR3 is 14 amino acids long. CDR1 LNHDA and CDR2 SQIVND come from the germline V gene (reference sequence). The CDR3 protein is CASSRQGPGNTIYF. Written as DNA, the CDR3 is TGTGCCAGTAGTAGACAGGGGCCGGGAAACACCATATATTTT.